A selection of T cell receptor beta chains follows, all from one sample in a study of T cell responses to AZD1222 COVID-19 vaccine. Generated by immunoSEQ multiplex PCR, the TCRdb table keeps only in-frame clones and is missing some. The sample shows around 140,000 clones, around 90% of them seen only once. This specimen was peripheral blood, taken 28 days after the second AZD1222 dose. These receptors were obtained from an adult who received the AZD1222 COVID-19 vaccine. Both conserved end residues are part of each CDR3. Fields, in order: V gene, J gene, CDR3 protein.

TRBV11-2	TRBJ1-2	CASSLATRGQGNYGYTF
TRBV11-3	TRBJ2-5	CASIGREETQYF
TRBV7-2	TRBJ1-4	CASSPGGWATNEKLFF
TRBV6-5	TRBJ2-1	CASSSGRSDEQFF
TRBV9	TRBJ1-1	CASSVVAGNTEAFF
TRBV7-2	TRBJ2-7	CASSFGGDLNEQYF
TRBV19	TRBJ1-1	CASSIVGPTEAEAFF
TRBV19	TRBJ1-5	CASSTTGQTISPQHF
TRBV6-5	TRBJ1-1	CASSYSSGTVNTEAFF
TRBV5-1	TRBJ1-3	CASSLGWSRHSGNTIYF
TRBV3-1/TRBV3-2	TRBJ1-3	CASSFYDAGSSGNTIYF
TRBV27	TRBJ2-1	CASSSRTSGSPEQFF
TRBV6-6	TRBJ2-7	CASDDRENPYEQYF
TRBV9	TRBJ2-3	CASSVEIAGLKDTQYF
TRBV3-1/TRBV3-2	TRBJ2-1	CASSQAGTSGSHEQFF
TRBV30	TRBJ2-1	CAWSVPQLYNEQFF
TRBV30	TRBJ2-7	CAGGIGGEQYF
TRBV4-1	TRBJ1-1	CASSQGRGTEAFF
TRBV7-9	TRBJ1-6	CASALTGYNSPLHF
TRBV11-2	TRBJ1-2	CASSLDRASRPSYGYTF
TRBV18	TRBJ1-1	CASSPGSRGRFLNTEAFF
TRBV9	TRBJ1-1	CASSALAVNPFF
TRBV3-1/TRBV3-2	TRBJ1-2	CASSQTWEGNFGYTF
TRBV5-6	TRBJ1-4	CASSRGQGYEKLFF
TRBV14	TRBJ2-5	CASSRHPRLAQETQYF
TRBV6-5	TRBJ1-5	CASNIGTADQPQHF
TRBV2	TRBJ2-1	CASTWVVEQFF
TRBV19	TRBJ2-3	CASSRGLDGTDTQYF
TRBV19	TRBJ1-5	CASSKWGGGVNQPQHF